Listed here are 17 T cell receptor beta chains from one sample, sequenced in a study of shared clonotypes between healthy human individuals. Sequenced by immunoSEQ multiplex PCR; TCRdb stores in-frame clones only, minus some. The sample consists of 400,000 to 600,000 clones, roughly 95% of them appearing once. Sequenced input: naive CD4+ T cells sorted from blood. Subset meaning: CD45RA+ positively selected. These receptors were taken from a woman aged 25-40 years in good health.

The rearrangement uses TRBV11-3 and TRBJ2-5; unclear D gene. Trimming left V 3 bases short and J 0 bases short, with 5 bases between. The V gene's germline CDR1 is SGHNT and CDR2 YENEEA. The CDR3 contains 13 residues. CDR3 DNA: TGTGCCAGCAGCTTTCAGTACCAAGAGACCCAGTACTTC. It is translated as CASSFQYQETQYF.

This chain joins TRBV2 and TRBJ1-2; no firm D call. V lost 6 bases to trimming and J lost 2 bases, with 10 bases between them. In germline, CDR1 is SNHLY, CDR2 FYNNEI. This CDR3 has 13 residues. CDR3 protein: CASRGFENYGYTF. The CDR3 region has the DNA TGTGCCAGCAGGGGGTTTGAGAACTATGGCTACACCTTC.

V gene TRBV28 combines with J gene TRBJ2-7; 9 positions agree with TRBD1. V shed 6 bases, J shed 3 bases, and the junction held 9 bases outside the gene matches. CDR3 length equals 15 residues. Germline assignment: CDR1 MDHEN and CDR2 SYDVKM. CDR3 coding DNA: TGTGCCAGCAGCCAAGGGGGACAGGGAGGCTACGAGCAGTACTTC. Translated, it gives CASSQGGQGGYEQYF.

The chain combines TRBV6-1 with TRBJ2-5, with 9 bases fitting TRBD2. Trimming cost V 2 bases and J 5 bases; bases outside gene matches: 9. The CDR3 extends over 16 amino acids. Germline lookup yields CDR1 MNHNS and CDR2 SASEGT. The CDR3 nucleotides read TGTGCCAGCAGTGAACTGATAGCGGGAGTTGGGGAGACCCAGTACTTC. Encoded protein: CASSELIAGVGETQYF.

This clone appeared once. The chain joins TRBV11-3 to TRBJ2-5, with 7 positions matching TRBD2. Looked up from germline, CDR1 is SGHNT and CDR2 is YENEEA. Trimming cost V 1 base and J 5 bases; bases outside gene matches: 4. This CDR3 has 14 residues. CDR3 amino acids: CASSLGGRDETQYF. Written as DNA, the CDR3 is TGTGCCAGCAGCTTAGGGGGGAGGGATGAGACCCAGTACTTC.

The chain combines TRBV29-1 with TRBJ2-3; TRBD1 agrees at 7 bases. V was clipped by 7 bases and J by 5 bases; unmatched bases: 6. Germline V gene sequence: CDR1 SQVTM, CDR2 ANQGSEA. This CDR3 contains 12 residues. CDR3 amino acids: CSAQGDGDTQYF. In nucleotides, the CDR3 is TGCAGCGCCCAGGGGGACGGAGATACGCAGTATTTT.

This chain connects TRBV19 to TRBJ1-5; tentative D call: TRBD1 (5 bases). Germline CDR1 and CDR2: LNHDA and SQIVND (reference sequence). This CDR3 is built from 15 residues. V lost 8 bases, J lost 0 bases, and 14 bases lay in between. The CDR3 DNA is TGTGCCAGTCGCCGGGGGAAGTATAGCAATCAGCCCCAGCATTTT. Its translation: CASRRGKYSNQPQHF.

The chain is built from TRBV5-1 and TRBJ2-1; a weak D match, TRBD1 (7 bases). V lost 5 bases, J lost 8 bases, and 20 bases lay in between. Per germline, CDR1 SGHRS and CDR2 YFSETQ. The CDR3 is 15 amino acids. The CDR3 bases are TGCGCCAGCAGACTTCAGGGGGGAAGTTTCGATGAGCAGTTCTTC. Protein: CASRLQGGSFDEQFF.

A word on this clone: The identical CDR3 is also encoded by other nucleotide sequences in the sample. The chain joins TRBV18 to TRBJ2-7; 13 bases are shared with TRBD2. Germline lookup yields CDR1 KGHSH and CDR2 LQKENI. The CDR3 length is 15 residues. V lost 3 bases to trimming and J lost 2 bases; unmatched junction nucleotides: 1. CDR3 bases: TGTGCCAGCTCACCTGGGACTAGCGGGACCTACGAGCAGTACTTC. Residues: CASSPGTSGTYEQYF. Full variable domain (rest looked up from reference TRBV18 and TRBJ2-7): NAGVMQNPRHLVRRRGQEARLRCSPMKGHSHVYWYRQLPEEGLKFMVYLQKENIIDESGMPKERFSAEFPKEGPSILRIQQVVRGDSAAYFCASSPGTSGTYEQYFGPGTRLTVT.

The chain recombines TRBV4-1 with TRBJ2-5, with 7 bases lining up with TRBD1. Trimming removed 4 bases from V and 4 bases from J; junction bases left unmatched: 6. There are 14 residues in the CDR3. The germline V gene has CDR1 MGHRA and CDR2 YSYEKL. CDR3 loop: CASSRTGAIETQYF. The CDR3 nucleotides read TGCGCCAGCAGCCGGACAGGCGCTATAGAGACCCAGTACTTC.

This clone was counted between two and nine times. At the DNA level, this CDR3 is encoded by other sequences in the same sample as well. The J gene is TRBJ2-7, the V gene TRBV28, with D unclear. Germline V CDR1 and CDR2: MDHEN, SYDVKM. The CDR3 covers 12 residues. Trimming removed 3 bases from V and 3 bases from J, with 6 bases in between. CDR3 nucleotide sequence: TGTGCCAGCAGTTTCCCCCTCTACGAGCAGTACTTC. Protein product: CASSFPLYEQYF.

The genes are TRBV7-9 and TRBJ1-4, with D hard to call. Trimming stripped 5 bases from V and 0 bases from J, with 7 bases between. The CDR3 sequence is 14 residues long. Germline V gives CDR1 SEHNR, CDR2 FQNEAQ (reference sequence). The CDR3 region is CASSPVTTNEKLFF. The CDR3 bases are TGTGCCAGCAGCCCCGTTACAACTAATGAAAAACTGTTTTTT. The full variable domain, its missing parts supplied by reference TRBV7-9 and TRBJ1-4, is DTGVSQNPRHKITKRGQNVTFRCDPISEHNRLYWYRQTLGQGPEFLTYFQNEAQLEKSRLLSDRFSAERPKGSFSTLEIQRTEQGDSAMYLCASSPVTTNEKLFFGSGTQLSVL.

The chain couples TRBV27 to TRBJ1-5; weak D call: TRBD1 (6 bases). V dropped 5 bases and J dropped 7 bases, with 27 bases sitting between them. This CDR3 spans 18 amino acids. CDR1 and CDR2 (germline): MNHEY, SMNVEV (reference sequence). CDR3 amino acids: CASSRSRRHPGDQQPQHF. The CDR3 DNA sequence: TGTGCCAGCAGTCGAAGTAGGCGCCATCCAGGGGATCAGCAGCCCCAGCATTTT.

The rearrangement uses TRBV5-8 and TRBJ2-1, with a weak D call TRBD2 (5 bases). The CDR3 spans 15 residues. V lost 5 bases and J 5 bases, leaving 17 bases between the germline ends. Per the germline V gene, CDR1 is SGHTS and CDR2 is YDEGEE. CDR3 amino acids: CASRGGPGWNNEQFF. The CDR3 DNA is TGTGCCAGCAGGGGCGGGCCAGGTTGGAACAATGAGCAGTTCTTC.

This chain joins TRBV6-1 and TRBJ2-1; TRBD2 might be the D (5 bases). Per the germline V gene, CDR1 is MNHNS and CDR2 is SASEGT. CDR3 size: 17 residues. Trimming stripped 3 bases from V and 4 bases from J, with 19 bases between. CDR3 sequence reads: CASSEVPGDAAYNEQFF. As DNA, the CDR3 is TGTGCCAGCAGTGAGGTCCCCGGGGATGCAGCTTACAATGAGCAGTTCTTC.

The V gene is TRBV7-2, the J gene TRBJ2-5; the D is unclear. Germline V gene data show CDR1 as SGHTA and CDR2 as FQGNSA. CDR3 size: 15 residues. V was clipped by 5 bases and J by 0 bases, with 13 bases between them. This CDR3 is CASSARHLYQETQYF. The CDR3 DNA sequence: TGTGCCAGCAGCGCAAGACACTTGTACCAAGAGACCCAGTACTTC.

In regard to this clone: The same CDR3 can be traced to other DNA sequences in this sample. J is TRBJ2-7 and V is TRBV20-1; no firm D call. The V end was cut by 3 bases, the J end by 3 bases, with 6 bases between. Looked up from germline, CDR1 is DFQATT and CDR2 is SNEGSKA (reference sequence). CDR3 length: 11 residues. As DNA, the CDR3 is TGCAGTGCTAGCCGTAGCTACGAGCAGTACTTC. The encoded protein is CSASRSYEQYF.